This T cell receptor (beta chain) comes out of a study of PD-L1 blockade in urothelial cancer. Study context: Patients commenced atezolizumab in about 2014, and it was given at 1,200 mg intravenously every 3 weeks.

Points from the study as a whole: Prediction of better survival came from below-median pretreatment blood TCR clonality.

Time point in this sample: peripheral blood 6 weeks after treatment start. The CDR3 length is 14 residues. The germline V gene has CDR1 SGHAT and CDR2 FQNNGV. The ends lost 2 bases at V and 9 bases at J; junction bases unmatched: 6. Here immunoSEQ multiplex PCR was the method, and the copy in TCRdb shows in-frame clones only, minus some. The sample includes 38,000 or so clones, around four fifths of them seen just once. With regard to this clone: The antigen is not known.

V usage is TRBV11-2 and J usage is TRBJ2-1, with 8 bases that match TRBD2. The material was PBMCs, obtained around atezolizumab (anti-PD-L1) treatment. The TCR sequence derives from a man aged 40-49 years with urothelial cancer. CDR3 bases: TGTGCCAGCAGCTTACCGGGACTAGGCTCTGAGCAGTTCTTC. As protein: CASSLPGLGSEQFF.